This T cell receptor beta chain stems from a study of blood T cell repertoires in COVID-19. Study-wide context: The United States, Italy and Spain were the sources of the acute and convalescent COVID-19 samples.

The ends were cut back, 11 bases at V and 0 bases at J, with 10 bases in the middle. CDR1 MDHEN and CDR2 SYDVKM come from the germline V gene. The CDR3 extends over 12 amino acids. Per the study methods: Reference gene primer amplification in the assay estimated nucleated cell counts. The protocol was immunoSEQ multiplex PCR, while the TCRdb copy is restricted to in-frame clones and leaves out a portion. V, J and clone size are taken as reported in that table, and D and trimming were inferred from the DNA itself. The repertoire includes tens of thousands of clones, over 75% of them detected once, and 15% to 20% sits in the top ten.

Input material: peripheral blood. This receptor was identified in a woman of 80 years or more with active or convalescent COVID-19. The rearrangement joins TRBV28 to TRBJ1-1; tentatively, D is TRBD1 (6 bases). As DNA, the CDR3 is TGTGCCGTCCAGGGGATGAACACTGAAGCTTTCTTT. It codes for CAVQGMNTEAFF.